The 4 T cell receptor beta chains below come from one sample, sequenced in a study of blood T cell repertoires in COVID-19. Assay: immunoSEQ multiplex PCR; the TCRdb copy retains only in-frame clones and omits some. The profile shows approximately 280,000 clones, approximately 81% of them singletons. Sequencing was carried out using PBMCs or T cells enriched from blood (not recorded which). The receptors come from a woman aged 50 to 60 who had recovered from COVID-19.

This chain joins TRBV5-1 and TRBJ2-3; maybe TRBD2 (6 bases). The CDR3 runs 14 residues. Trimming removed 1 base at V and 3 bases at J, with 9 bases between. CDR1 and CDR2 (germline): SGHRS, YFSETQ. The CDR3 region is CASSLSGGTDTQYF. The DNA for the CDR3 is TGCGCCAGCAGCTTGAGTGGGGGGACAGATACGCAGTATTTT.

V gene TRBV9 combines with J gene TRBJ2-1; 11 nucleotides match TRBD1. CDR1 and CDR2 (germline): SGDLS, YYNGEE. With V trimmed by 1 base and J by 3 bases, 3 bases remained unmatched. The CDR3 is made up of 16 amino acids. The CDR3: CASSVSGTGGYNEQFF. In nucleotides, the CDR3 is TGTGCCAGCAGCGTATCCGGGACAGGGGGCTACAATGAGCAGTTCTTC.

V and J are TRBV5-4 and TRBJ2-3; 7 nucleotides agree with TRBD2. The CDR3 spans 13 residues. J was trimmed by 5 bases and V by 3 bases; bases with no gene match: 3. Germline CDR1 reads SGHNT; CDR2 reads YYREEE (reference sequence). The chain's CDR3 is CASSSIAGDTQYF. The CDR3 DNA sequence: TGTGCCAGCAGCTCCATAGCGGGAGATACGCAGTATTTT.

CDR3 sequence reads: CAWSIEANYGYTF. DNA of the CDR3: TGTGCCTGGAGTATAGAAGCTAACTATGGCTACACCTTC. V usage is TRBV30 and J usage is TRBJ1-2; no reliable D call. Germline CDR1 and CDR2: GTSNPN and SVGIG (reference sequence). CDR3 size: 13 residues. The V end was cut by 2 bases, the J end by 0 bases, with 7 bases between.